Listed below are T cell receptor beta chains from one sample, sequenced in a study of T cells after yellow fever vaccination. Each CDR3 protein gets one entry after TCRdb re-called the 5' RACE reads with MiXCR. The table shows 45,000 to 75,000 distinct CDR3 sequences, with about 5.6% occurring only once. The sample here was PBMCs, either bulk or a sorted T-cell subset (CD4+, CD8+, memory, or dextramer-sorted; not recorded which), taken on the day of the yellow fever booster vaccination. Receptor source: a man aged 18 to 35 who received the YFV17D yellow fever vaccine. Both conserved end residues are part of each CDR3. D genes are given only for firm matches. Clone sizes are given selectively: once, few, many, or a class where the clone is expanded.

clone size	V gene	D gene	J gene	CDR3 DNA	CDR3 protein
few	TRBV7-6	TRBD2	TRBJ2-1	TGTGCCAGCAGCTACCTGGGCGGGGGGGCCGATGAGCAGTTCTTC	CASSYLGGGADEQFF
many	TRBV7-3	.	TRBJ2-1	TGTGCCAGCAGCTCAGGACTCGTCGCCTACAATGAGCAGTTCTTC	CASSSGLVAYNEQFF
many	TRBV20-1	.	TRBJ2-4	TGCAGTGCTCCTCTCATAGACAAAAACATTCAGTACTTC	CSAPLIDKNIQYF
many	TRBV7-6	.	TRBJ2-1	TGTGCCAGCAGTTTCCGACTAGAACCGGGCAATGAGCAGTTCTTC	CASSFRLEPGNEQFF
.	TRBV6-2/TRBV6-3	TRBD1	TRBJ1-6	TGTGCCAGCACCGGGACAGTGCGTTCACCCCTCCACTTT	CASTGTVRSPLHF
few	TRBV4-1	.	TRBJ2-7	TGCGCCAGCAGCCAAGCTAGGGGAAGCTCCTACGAGCAGTACTTC	CASSQARGSSYEQYF
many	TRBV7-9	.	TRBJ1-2	TGTGCCAGCAGCTTAGGGCCCAAGAACTATGGCTACACCTTC	CASSLGPKNYGYTF
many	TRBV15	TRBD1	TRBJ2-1	TGTGCCACCAGCCCGGGGACAGGGTTCCGTGTGGGCTACAATGAGCAGTTCTTC	CATSPGTGFRVGYNEQFF
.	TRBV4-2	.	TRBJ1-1	TGTGCCAGCAGCCCCCGACCTCGACAGCCCATGAACACTGAAGCTTTCTTT	CASSPRPRQPMNTEAFF
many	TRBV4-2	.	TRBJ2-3	TGTGCCAGCAGCCCATGGACAGTTGCAGATACGCAGTATTTT	CASSPWTVADTQYF
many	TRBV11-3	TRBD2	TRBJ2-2	TGTGCCAGCAGCTTGGGACTAGCGGGGCTCACCGGGGAGCTGTTTTTT	CASSLGLAGLTGELFF
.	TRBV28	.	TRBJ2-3	TGTGCCAGCACACGCGAAGAACTGATTTCTAGCACAGATACGCAGTATTTT	CASTREELISSTDTQYF
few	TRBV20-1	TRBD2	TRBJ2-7	TGCAGTGCTAGAGATCCAGCGGGGGGGAACTCCTACGAGCAGTACTTC	CSARDPAGGNSYEQYF
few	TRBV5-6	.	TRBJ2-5	TGTGCCAGCAGCTTGGAAGGGTCCATTGAGACCCAGTACTTC	CASSLEGSIETQYF
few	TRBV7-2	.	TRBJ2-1	TGTGCCAGCAGGCCAGGGGCGGGGAAGCCCCGCAATGAGCAGTTCTTC	CASRPGAGKPRNEQFF
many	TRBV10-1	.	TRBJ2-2	TGCGCCAGCAGTGAGATACTGGGCACGAACACCGGGGAGCTGTTTTTT	CASSEILGTNTGELFF
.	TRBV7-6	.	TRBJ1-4	TGTGCCAGCAGCTTACAGGGCCTGGCAACTAATGAAAAACTGTTTTTT	CASSLQGLATNEKLFF
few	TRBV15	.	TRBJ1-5	TGTGCCACCAGCAGAGATCGGGGTAGCAATCAGCCCCAGCATTTT	CATSRDRGSNQPQHF
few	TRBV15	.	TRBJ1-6	TGTGCCACCAGCAGAGGACAGCCTCGTGATTCACCCCTCCACTTT	CATSRGQPRDSPLHF
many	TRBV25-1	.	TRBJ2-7	TGTGCCAGCAGTATAGGAGCCGAGCAGTACTTC	CASSIGAEQYF
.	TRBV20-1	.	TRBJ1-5	TGCAGTGCTAGACGATTTAATCAGCCCCAGCATTTT	CSARRFNQPQHF
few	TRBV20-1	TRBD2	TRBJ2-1	TGCAGTGCTAGTAGGACTAGGAATGAGCAGTTCTTC	CSASRTRNEQFF
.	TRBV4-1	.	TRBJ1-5	TGCGCCAGCGGCAACCCCCGCGGCAATCAGCCCCAGCATTTT	CASGNPRGNQPQHF
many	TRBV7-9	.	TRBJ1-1	TGTGCCGGGGAGGACAGACTTTGGGTAGGAGCTTTCTTT	CAGEDRLWVGAFF
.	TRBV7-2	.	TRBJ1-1	TGTGCCAGCAGCTTAAGGCAGGGATTTTTCAGCGAAGCTTTCTTT	CASSLRQGFFSEAFF
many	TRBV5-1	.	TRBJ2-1	TGCGCCAGCAGCTCCTCCGGGGCGAGCTCCTACAATGAGCAGTTCTTC	CASSSSGASSYNEQFF
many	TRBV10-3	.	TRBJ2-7	TGTGCCATCAGTGAGTCCGGTCGGGGAACCTACGAGCAGTACTTC	CAISESGRGTYEQYF
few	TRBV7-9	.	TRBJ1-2	TGTGCCAGCAGCCGGGTGAACTCCCGCTACACCTTC	CASSRVNSRYTF
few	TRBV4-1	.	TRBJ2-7	TGCGCCAGCAGCCAAGCGGGGAACGAGCAGTACTTC	CASSQAGNEQYF
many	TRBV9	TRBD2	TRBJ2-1	TGTGCCAGCAAAGCCCTAGCGGGTAATGAGCAGTTCTTC	CASKALAGNEQFF
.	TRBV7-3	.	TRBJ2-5	TGTGCCAGCAGCATCGTAGGGGGAGGGGAGACCCAGTACTTC	CASSIVGGGETQYF
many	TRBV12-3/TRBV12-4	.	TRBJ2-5	TGTGCCAGCAGTCAAACAGAGACCCAGTACTTC	CASSQTETQYF
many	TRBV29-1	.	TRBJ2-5	TGCAGCGTTGCAGGGGGAGGCCAAGAGACCCAGTACTTC	CSVAGGGQETQYF
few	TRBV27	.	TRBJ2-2	TGTGCCAGCAGTCGCCTGGGGTCGGAGCTGTTTTTT	CASSRLGSELFF
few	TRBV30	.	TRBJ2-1	TGTGCTTCCAGTCCCGGGGAGCCACAAGGGCAGTTCTTC	CASSPGEPQGQFF
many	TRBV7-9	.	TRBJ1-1	TGTGCCAGCAGCCGCAGTGAAGCTTTCTTT	CASSRSEAFF
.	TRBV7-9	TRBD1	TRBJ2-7	TGTGCCAGCACCCGGAGATTAGACAGGGGTTCCTACGAGCAGTACTTC	CASTRRLDRGSYEQYF
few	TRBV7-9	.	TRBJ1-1	TGTGCCAGCAGCTTTATAAGGGAGAACACTGAAGCTTTCTTT	CASSFIRENTEAFF
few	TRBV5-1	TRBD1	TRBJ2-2	TGCGCCAGCAGCTTGGATCCGGACAGGGGTAACACCGGGGAGCTGTTTTTT	CASSLDPDRGNTGELFF
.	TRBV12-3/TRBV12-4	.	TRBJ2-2	TGTGCCAGCAGTTTTCGGCATTCGAACACCGGGGAGCTGTTTTTT	CASSFRHSNTGELFF
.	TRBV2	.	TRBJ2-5	TGTGCCAGCCTGATTGACTCCGGGATCCAAGAGACCCAGTACTTC	CASLIDSGIQETQYF
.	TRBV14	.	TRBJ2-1	TGTGCCAGCAGCCAAGTGGATGTAGCCCTCTCGGTCTACAATGAGCAGTTCTTC	CASSQVDVALSVYNEQFF
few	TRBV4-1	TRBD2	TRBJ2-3	TGCGCCAGCAGCCAAGATCGGGCTAGCGGGGCCCCTTTGCTAGATACGCAGTATTTT	CASSQDRASGAPLLDTQYF
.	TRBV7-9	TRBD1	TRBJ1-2	TGTGCCAGCAGCTCTCCGACAGGGAATGGCTACACCTTC	CASSSPTGNGYTF
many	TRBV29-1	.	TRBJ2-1	TGCAGCGTTGACGACATCTCGAGCTCCTACAATGAGCAGTTCTTC	CSVDDISSSYNEQFF
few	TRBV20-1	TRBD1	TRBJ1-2	TGCAGCGCACTGAACAGGGGACTATATGGCTACACCTTC	CSALNRGLYGYTF
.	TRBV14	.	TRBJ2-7	TGTGCCAGCAGCCAACCCGGACTGCGGAGCTCCTACGAGCAGTACTTC	CASSQPGLRSSYEQYF
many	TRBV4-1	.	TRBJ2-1	TGCGCCAGCAGCCAATCGACAGGCAATGAGCAGTTCTTC	CASSQSTGNEQFF
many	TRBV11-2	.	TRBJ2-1	TGTGCCAGCAGCTTAGGGGGACTGCAGTTCTTC	CASSLGGLQFF
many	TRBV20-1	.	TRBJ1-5	TGCAGTGCTAGAGATCTAATGCATAGCAATCAGCCCCAGCATTTT	CSARDLMHSNQPQHF
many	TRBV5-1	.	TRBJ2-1	TGCGCCAGCGGATATTCACAGGGTTTTCAGTTCTTC	CASGYSQGFQFF
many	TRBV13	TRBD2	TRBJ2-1	TGTGCCAGCAGCTTAGGACGGGGGGGCCTCAATGAGCAGTTCTTC	CASSLGRGGLNEQFF
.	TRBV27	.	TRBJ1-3	TGTGCCAGCGCACAGGCTCTCTCTGGAAACACCATATATTTT	CASAQALSGNTIYF
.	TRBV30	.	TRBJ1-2	TGTGCCTGGAGTGTACTCAGGGCCATTGGCTACACCTTC	CAWSVLRAIGYTF
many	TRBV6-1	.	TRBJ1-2	TGTGCCAGCAGTGAAAGCGCCTATGGCTACACCTTC	CASSESAYGYTF
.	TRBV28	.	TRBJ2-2	TGTGCCAGCAGGGGAGAACTTCTAAACACCGGGGAGCTGTTTTTT	CASRGELLNTGELFF
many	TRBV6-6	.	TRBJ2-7	TGTGCCAGCAGTCAGGAGAGGGGCCAGGGCGAGCAGTACTTC	CASSQERGQGEQYF